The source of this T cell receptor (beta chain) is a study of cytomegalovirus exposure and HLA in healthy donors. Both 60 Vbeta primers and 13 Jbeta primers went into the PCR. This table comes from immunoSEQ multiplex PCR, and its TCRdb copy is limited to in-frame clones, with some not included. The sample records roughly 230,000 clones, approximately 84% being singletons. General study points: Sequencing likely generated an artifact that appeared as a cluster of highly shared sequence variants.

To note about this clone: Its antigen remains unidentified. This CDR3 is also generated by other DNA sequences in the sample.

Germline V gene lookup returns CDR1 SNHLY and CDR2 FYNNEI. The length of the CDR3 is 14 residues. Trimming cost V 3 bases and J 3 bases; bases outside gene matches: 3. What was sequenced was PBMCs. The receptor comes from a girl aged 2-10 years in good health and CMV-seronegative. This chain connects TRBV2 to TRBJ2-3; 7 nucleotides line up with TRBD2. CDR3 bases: TGTGCCAGCAGTGATGGGAGGGCGACAGATACGCAGTATTTT. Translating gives CASSDGRATDTQYF.